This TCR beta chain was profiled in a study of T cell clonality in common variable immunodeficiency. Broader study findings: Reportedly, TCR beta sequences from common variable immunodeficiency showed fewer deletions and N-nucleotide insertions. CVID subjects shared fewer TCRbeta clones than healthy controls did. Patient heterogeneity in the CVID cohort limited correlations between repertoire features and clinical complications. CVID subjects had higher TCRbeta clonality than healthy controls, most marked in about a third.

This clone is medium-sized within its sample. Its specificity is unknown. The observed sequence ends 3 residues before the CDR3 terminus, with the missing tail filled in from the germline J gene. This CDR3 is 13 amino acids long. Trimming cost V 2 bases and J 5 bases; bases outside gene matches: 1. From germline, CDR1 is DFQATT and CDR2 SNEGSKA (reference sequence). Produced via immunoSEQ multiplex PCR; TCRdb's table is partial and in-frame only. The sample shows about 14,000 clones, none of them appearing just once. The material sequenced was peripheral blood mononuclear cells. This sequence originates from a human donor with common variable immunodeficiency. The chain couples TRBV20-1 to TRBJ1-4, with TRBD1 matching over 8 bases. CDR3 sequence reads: CSARSGGNEKLFF. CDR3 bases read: TGCAGTGCTAGATCAGGGGGCAATGAAAAA.